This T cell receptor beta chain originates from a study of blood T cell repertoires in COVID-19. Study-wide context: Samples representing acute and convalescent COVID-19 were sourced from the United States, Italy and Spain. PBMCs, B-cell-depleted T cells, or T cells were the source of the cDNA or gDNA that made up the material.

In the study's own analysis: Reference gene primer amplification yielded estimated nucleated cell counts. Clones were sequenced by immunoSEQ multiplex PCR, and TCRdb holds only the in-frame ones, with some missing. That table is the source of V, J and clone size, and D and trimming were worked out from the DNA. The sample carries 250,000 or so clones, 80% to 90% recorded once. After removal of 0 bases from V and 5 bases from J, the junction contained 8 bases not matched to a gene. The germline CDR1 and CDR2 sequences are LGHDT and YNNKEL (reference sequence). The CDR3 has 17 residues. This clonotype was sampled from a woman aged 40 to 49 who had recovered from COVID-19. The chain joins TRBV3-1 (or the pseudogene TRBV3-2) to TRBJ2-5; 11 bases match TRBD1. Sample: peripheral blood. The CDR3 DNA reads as TGTGCCAGCAGCCAAGATCTACCGGGACAGGGGGACGAGACCCAGTACTTC. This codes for CASSQDLPGQGDETQYF.